Below are 24 T cell receptor beta chains sequenced from a single sample in a study of CD8+CD57+ T cells in acquired aplastic anemia. Previously, flow cytometry had revealed CD8+CD57+ cell expansion in the patients chosen for sequencing. CDR3 and TCR beta VDJ profiling relied on genomic DNA as the template. MiXCR, applied by TCRdb to the reads, yields one record per CDR3 protein. Of a few hundred thousand distinct CDR3 sequences in the sample, roughly 61% were seen once. The sample consisted of sorted CD4+, CD8+, or CD8+CD57+ T cells (not recorded which) from PBMCs. These receptors were collected from a human donor with aplastic anemia.

Concerning this clonotype: The junction and the germline gene differ at one end; a read error may be behind it. The chain carries TRBV5-1 and TRBJ1-2; D is perhaps TRBD1 (5 bases). Per the germline V gene, CDR1 is SGHRS and CDR2 is YFSETQ. The CDR3 has 12 amino acids. For the CDR3, the DNA is TGTGCCAGCAGCCTCGCGGGGCCTGGAAACACCTTC. This translates into CASSLAGPGNTF.

This sequence joins TRBV7-3 and TRBJ2-7; unclear D gene. This CDR3 is built from 16 residues. The V end lost 2 bases, the J end lost 3 bases, and 17 bases lay between the germline ends. CDR1 SGHTA and CDR2 FQGTGA come from the germline V gene. CDR3 amino acids: CASSLVWQSGIYEQYF. For the CDR3, the DNA is TGTGCCAGCAGCTTAGTTTGGCAGTCAGGTATCTACGAGCAGTACTTC.

The table lists this clonotype with many counts. The chain joins TRBV15 to TRBJ2-3; 10 bases align to TRBD1. Germline V gene lookup returns CDR1 LNHNV and CDR2 YYDKDF (reference sequence). V trimming: 3 bases; J trimming: 7 bases; junction bases outside the gene matches: 13. There are 17 residues in the CDR3. The CDR3 DNA is TGTGCCACCAGCAGGAGGGGGGGCGGGACAGGGGCAAATACGCAGTATTTT. Translating gives CATSRRGGGTGANTQYF.

A few counts support this clonotype. The V and J genes are TRBV10-1 and TRBJ2-7; 7 nucleotides agree with TRBD1. Germline V gives CDR1 WNHNN, CDR2 SYGVQD (reference sequence). The CDR3 sequence is 16 residues long. Unmatched junction bases numbered 13, after V lost 6 bases and J lost 2 bases. CDR3 DNA sequence: TGCGCCAGCAGGACAGGGAAGACGCAGGGGACCTACGAGCAGTACTTC. It yields the protein CASRTGKTQGTYEQYF.

The chain joins TRBV29-1 to TRBJ2-3; D remains ambiguous. V lost 3 bases to trimming and J lost 2 bases, with 9 bases between them. The CDR3 spans 13 residues. The germline CDR1 and CDR2 sequences are SQVTM and ANQGSEA. CDR3 bases: TGCAGCGTTGAGCACGCACACACAGATACGCAGTATTTT. Residues: CSVEHAHTDTQYF.

The chain has TRBV14 and TRBJ1-6; D is undetermined. Germline CDR1 and CDR2: SGHDN and FVKESK. CDR3 length: 11 amino acids. V lost 0 bases and J 9 bases, leaving 0 bases between the germline ends. The CDR3 nucleotides read TGTGCCAGCAGCCAAGATTCACCCCTCCACTTT. Translating gives CASSQDSPLHF.

The V call is TRBV24-1, the J call TRBJ1-2; D gene uncertain. The ends were cut back, 3 bases at V and 14 bases at J, with 18 bases in the middle. CDR3 length: 13 amino acids. Germline V gene sequence: CDR1 KGHDR, CDR2 SFDVKD. CDR3 amino acids: CATSDLNGRARTF. CDR3 coding DNA: TGTGCCACCAGTGATCTTAACGGACGGGCCAGGACCTTC.

The chain couples TRBV15 to TRBJ1-2, with 7 bases that match TRBD1. In germline, CDR1 is LNHNV, CDR2 YYDKDF (reference sequence). J lost 1 base, V lost 4 bases, and 3 bases had no gene match. The CDR3 consists of 14 residues. The CDR3 loop is CATSIDRVNYGYTF. The CDR3, as DNA: TGTGCCACCAGCATCGACAGGGTTAACTATGGCTACACCTTC.

The chain carries TRBV7-9 and TRBJ2-2, with a weak D call TRBD2 (5 bases). Germline V gene lookup returns CDR1 SEHNR and CDR2 FQNEAQ (reference sequence). The CDR3 length is 12 residues. The V end lost 5 bases, the J end lost 7 bases, and 8 bases lay between the germline ends. CDR3 bases: TGTGCCAGCAGCCCGGCGGGCGGGGAGCTGTTTTTT. Translation gives CASSPAGGELFF.

V gene TRBV10-3 combines with J gene TRBJ2-5; 8 bases map to TRBD2. In germline, CDR1 is ENHRY, CDR2 SYGVKD. V shed 0 bases and J 5 bases; nucleotides not matched to a gene: 5. CDR3 length equals 15 residues. In DNA, the CDR3 is TGTGCCATCAGTGAGTCGCGGGGGGCCTCCGAGACCCAGTACTTC. This codes for CAISESRGASETQYF.

V is TRBV27 and J is TRBJ2-2, with TRBD1 matching over 9 bases. Germline values: CDR1 MNHEY, CDR2 SMNVEV (reference sequence). There are 18 residues in the CDR3. With 5 bases clipped from V and 4 bases from J, the junction kept 14 bases outside the gene matches. The CDR3: CASSPTYWDRVGTGELFF. The CDR3 nucleotides are TGTGCCAGCAGTCCAACGTACTGGGACAGGGTTGGCACCGGGGAGCTGTTTTTT.

Only a few counts were recorded for this clonotype. V gene TRBV20-1 combines with J gene TRBJ2-3; 9 nucleotides match TRBD1. CDR3 length: 14 residues. CDR1 and CDR2 from the germline V gene are DFQATT and SNEGSKA (reference sequence). J lost 2 bases, V lost 1 base, and 1 base had no gene match. The CDR3 spells CSARGTGDTDTQYF. As DNA, the CDR3 is TGCAGTGCTAGAGGGACAGGGGACACAGATACGCAGTATTTT.

V and J are TRBV20-1 and TRBJ2-7; 7 bases fit TRBD1. The junction had 14 bases not matched to a gene; V was cut back by 6 bases and J by 0 bases. This CDR3 is 16 amino acids long. The V gene's germline CDR1 is DFQATT and CDR2 SNEGSKA (reference sequence). CDR3 in DNA: TGCAGTGCCAGCAGTTTATACGGGACAGACTCCTACGAGCAGTACTTC. Protein: CSASSLYGTDSYEQYF.

V gene TRBV13 combines with J gene TRBJ2-3; 9 positions match TRBD2. V shed 6 bases, J shed 4 bases, and the junction held 5 bases outside the gene matches. CDR3 length equals 14 residues. CDR1 is PRHDT, CDR2 FYEKMQ, per germline (reference sequence). The CDR3 loop reads CASRISGSADTQYF. The CDR3 nucleotides are TGTGCCAGCAGAATTAGCGGGAGCGCAGATACGCAGTATTTT.

This rearrangement joins TRBV7-2 to TRBJ2-1; 10 bases line up with TRBD2. Germline CDR1 SGHTA, CDR2 FQGNSA. This CDR3 region has 15 residues. After removal of 6 bases from V and 7 bases from J, the junction contained 9 bases not matched to a gene. The CDR3 spells CASRPSGSGRNEQFF. The CDR3 DNA follows: TGTGCCAGCAGACCTAGCGGGAGCGGGAGGAATGAGCAGTTCTTC.

The chain is built from TRBV7-9 and TRBJ1-6; 8 bases agree with TRBD1. Germline CDR1 is SEHNR and CDR2 is FQNEAQ (reference sequence). CDR3 size: 14 residues. Trimming removed 5 bases from V and 9 bases from J; junction bases left unmatched: 6. The CDR3 sequence is CASSRGQGGSPLHF. The CDR3 DNA reads as TGTGCCAGCAGCCGTGGACAGGGCGGTTCACCCCTCCACTTT.

V is TRBV11-2 and J is TRBJ2-5; D call uncertain. The CDR3 extends over 13 amino acids. Germline V lookup: CDR1 SGHAT, CDR2 FQNNGV. V was cut by 6 bases and J by 5 bases, with 13 bases left in between. CDR3 residues: CASSGPAWETQYF. Written as DNA, the CDR3 is TGTGCCAGCAGTGGCCCCGCTTGGGAGACCCAGTACTTC. Full variable domain (missing parts from reference TRBV11-2 and TRBJ2-5): EAGVAQSPRYKIIEKRQSVAFWCNPISGHATLYWYQQILGQGPKLLIQFQNNGVVDDSQLPKDRFSAERLKGVDSTLKIQPAKLEDSAVYLCASSGPAWETQYFGPGTRLLVL.

The V and J genes are TRBV24-1 and TRBJ2-5; 12 positions match TRBD2. CDR1 and CDR2 from the germline V gene are KGHDR and SFDVKD. V was pared by 4 bases and J by 2 bases, with 7 bases of the junction left unmatched. The CDR3 has 17 amino acids. The CDR3 reads CATSDTPGLAGQETQYF. The DNA for the CDR3 is TGTGCCACCAGTGACACTCCTGGACTAGCGGGGCAAGAGACCCAGTACTTC.

This clonotype appeared a few times. V usage is TRBV20-1 and J usage is TRBJ1-4, with TRBD1 matching over 7 bases. Germline V gives CDR1 DFQATT, CDR2 SNEGSKA (reference sequence). Trimming cost V 5 bases and J 5 bases; bases outside gene matches: 8. The CDR3 covers 14 residues. The DNA for the CDR3 is TGCAGTGCTCTAAACAGGGGTGGCAATGAAAAACTGTTTTTT. This codes for CSALNRGGNEKLFF.

The chain uses TRBV28 and TRBJ2-1; 9 bases match TRBD2. V lost 1 base and J lost 12; bases outside the gene matches: 16. The CDR3 has 17 residues. Germline V gives CDR1 MDHEN, CDR2 SYDVKM. Written as DNA, the CDR3 is TGTGCCAGCAGTTTATTTACTGGCAGGAGTAGCGGGAGCGGGCAGTTCTTC. Its protein product is CASSLFTGRSSGSGQFF. Full variable domain (rest looked up from reference TRBV28 and TRBJ2-1): DVKVTQSSRYLVKRTGEKVFLECVQDMDHENMFWYRQDPGLGLRLIYFSYDVKMKEKGDIPEGYSVSREKKERFSLILESASTNQTSMYLCASSLFTGRSSGSGQFFGPGTRLTVL.

This clonotype was detected many times. The CDR3 here is CASSISRGPGLSFTFF. DNA for the CDR3: TGTGCCAGCAGTATTAGCAGGGGGCCTGGGTTATCCTTTACTTTCTTT. The chain employs TRBV27 and TRBJ1-1, with 8 bases identical to TRBD1. The CDR3 extends over 16 amino acids. Per the germline V gene, CDR1 is MNHEY and CDR2 is SMNVEV (reference sequence). J gave up 12 bases and V 5 bases, and 20 bases lay outside the gene matches.

The chain links TRBV7-3 to TRBJ2-5; TRBD1 or TRBD2 may be the D gene (5 bases each). The V end was cut by 5 bases, the J end by 1 base, with 14 bases between. Germline CDR1 SGHTA, CDR2 FQGTGA. The CDR3 is made up of 15 amino acids. The CDR3 here is CASSPGPGPQETQYF. The CDR3 DNA sequence: TGTGCCAGCAGCCCGGGACCCGGACCCCAAGAGACCCAGTACTTC. Supplemented by reference TRBV7-3 and TRBJ2-5, the full variable domain reads GAGVSQTPSNKVTEKGKYVELRCDPISGHTALYWYRQSLGQGPEFLIYFQGTGAADDSGLPNDRFFAVRPEGSVSTLKIQRTERGDSAVYLCASSPGPGPQETQYFGPGTRLLVL.

The chain carries TRBV20-1 and TRBJ1-2; 9 bases are a match to TRBD1. J lost 8 bases, V lost 1 base, and 8 bases had no gene match. There are 14 residues in the CDR3. Germline V lookup: CDR1 DFQATT, CDR2 SNEGSKA (reference sequence). The CDR3 bases are TGCAGTGCTAGAGGGGGACAGGGACGGGGCGGCTACACCTTC. This encodes CSARGGQGRGGYTF.

This clonotype has ten or more counts. This chain joins TRBV7-9 and TRBJ2-7; 7 bases agree with TRBD1. The germline CDR1 and CDR2 sequences are SEHNR and FQNEAQ (reference sequence). The CDR3 is 15 amino acids. V gave up 6 bases and J gave up 6 bases; unmatched junction bases: 14. CDR3 sequence reads: CASSSGQDLHSEQYF. CDR3 nucleotide sequence: TGTGCCAGCAGTTCCGGACAGGACCTCCATTCCGAGCAGTACTTC.